This T cell receptor (beta chain) is from a study of T cells in Graves' hyperthyroidism and ophthalmopathy. Hyperthyroidism of Graves' type that showed no ophthalmopathy progression within 18 months was stable. Regions amplified from RNA transcripts were the TCR beta CDR3 regions. Initially, a first-round RT-PCR of the TCR CDR3 employed the HTBI primer set. TCRdb reprocessed the multiplex PCR reads with MiXCR, giving one entry per CDR3 protein. The sample lists a few hundred thousand distinct CDR3 sequences; roughly 50% were seen once. Study-level points and caveats: Expanded thyroid clonotypes (above 0.001) were mostly also found in blood. The authors' 13 V-J model separated ophthalmopathy from stable hyperthyroidism.

This clonotype showed up just a few times. Its matching antigen is unknown. The sequenced sample consisted of peripheral blood or thyroid tissue (not recorded which). This clonotype was obtained from a woman in her late teens or twenties with Graves' hyperthyroidism.

CDR3 sequence (DNA): TGTGCCACCAGGGAGAGAAAACTAGCGGGAAGGCCGGGGGAGCAGTACTTC. Encoded protein: CATRERKLAGRPGEQYF. The chain links TRBV15 to TRBJ2-7, with 10 bases identical to TRBD2. V dropped 6 bases and J dropped 7; count of bases not matched to a gene: 18. Germline assignment: CDR1 LNHNV and CDR2 YYDKDF (reference sequence). The CDR3 extends over 17 amino acids.